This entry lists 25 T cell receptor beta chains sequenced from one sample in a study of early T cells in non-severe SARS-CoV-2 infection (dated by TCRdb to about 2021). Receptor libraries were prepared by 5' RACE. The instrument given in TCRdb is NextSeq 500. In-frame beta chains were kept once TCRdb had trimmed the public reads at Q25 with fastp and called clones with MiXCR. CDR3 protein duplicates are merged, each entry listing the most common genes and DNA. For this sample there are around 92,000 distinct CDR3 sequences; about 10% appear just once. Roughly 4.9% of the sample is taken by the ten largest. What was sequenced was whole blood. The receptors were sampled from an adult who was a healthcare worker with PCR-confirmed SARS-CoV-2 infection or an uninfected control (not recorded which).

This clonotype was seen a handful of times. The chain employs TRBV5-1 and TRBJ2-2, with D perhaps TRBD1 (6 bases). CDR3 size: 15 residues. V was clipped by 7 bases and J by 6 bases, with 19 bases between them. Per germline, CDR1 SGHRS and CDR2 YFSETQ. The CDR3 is CASQTQGLQPGELFF. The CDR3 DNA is TGCGCCAGCCAGACACAGGGCCTCCAGCCCGGGGAGCTGTTTTTT.

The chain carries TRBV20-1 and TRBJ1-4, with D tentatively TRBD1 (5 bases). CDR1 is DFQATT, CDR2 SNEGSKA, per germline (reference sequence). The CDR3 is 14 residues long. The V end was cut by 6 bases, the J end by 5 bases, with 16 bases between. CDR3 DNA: TGCAGTGCCTCCGCGGGGCCCCAAAATGAAAAACTGTTTTTT. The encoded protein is CSASAGPQNEKLFF.

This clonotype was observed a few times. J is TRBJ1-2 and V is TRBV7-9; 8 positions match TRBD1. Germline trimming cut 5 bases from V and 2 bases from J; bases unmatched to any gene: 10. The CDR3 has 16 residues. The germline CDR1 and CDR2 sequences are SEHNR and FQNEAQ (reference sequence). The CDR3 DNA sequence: TGTGCCAGCAGCACCAACAGGGGGGCGCGGAACTATGGCTACACCTTC. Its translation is CASSTNRGARNYGYTF.

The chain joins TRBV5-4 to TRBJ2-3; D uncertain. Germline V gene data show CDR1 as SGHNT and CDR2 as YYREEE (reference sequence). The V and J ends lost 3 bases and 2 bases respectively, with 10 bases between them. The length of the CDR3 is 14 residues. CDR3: CASSSVTLTDTQYF. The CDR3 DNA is TGTGCCAGCAGCTCCGTCACACTCACAGATACGCAGTATTTT.

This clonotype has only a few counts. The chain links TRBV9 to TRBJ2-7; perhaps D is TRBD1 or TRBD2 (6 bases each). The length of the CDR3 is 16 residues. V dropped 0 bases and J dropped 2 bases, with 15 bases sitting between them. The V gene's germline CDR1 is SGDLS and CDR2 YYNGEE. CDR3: CASSVEGGTLPYEQYF. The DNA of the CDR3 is TGTGCCAGCAGCGTAGAGGGCGGGACACTCCCCTACGAGCAGTACTTC.

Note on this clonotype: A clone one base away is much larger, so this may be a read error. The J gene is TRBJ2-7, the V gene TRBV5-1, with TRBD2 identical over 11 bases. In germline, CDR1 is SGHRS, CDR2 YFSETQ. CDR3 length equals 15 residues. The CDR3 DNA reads TGCGCCAGCACCCCCCTAGCGGGAGGAAACTACGTGCAGTACTTC. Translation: CASTPLAGGNYVQYF.

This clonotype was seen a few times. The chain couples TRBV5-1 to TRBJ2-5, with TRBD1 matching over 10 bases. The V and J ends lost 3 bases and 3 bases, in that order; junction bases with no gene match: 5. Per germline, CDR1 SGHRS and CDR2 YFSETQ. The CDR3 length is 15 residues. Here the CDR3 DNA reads TGCGCCAGCAGCTCCACCGGGACAGGGGAAGAGACCCAGTACTTC. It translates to CASSSTGTGEETQYF.

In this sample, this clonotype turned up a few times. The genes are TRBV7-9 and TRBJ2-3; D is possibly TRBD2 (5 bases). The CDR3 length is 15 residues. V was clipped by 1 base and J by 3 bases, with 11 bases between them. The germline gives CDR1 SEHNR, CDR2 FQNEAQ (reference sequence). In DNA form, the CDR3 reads TGTGCCAGCAGCTTAGGTCAGCGACTAACAGATACGCAGTATTTT. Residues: CASSLGQRLTDTQYF.

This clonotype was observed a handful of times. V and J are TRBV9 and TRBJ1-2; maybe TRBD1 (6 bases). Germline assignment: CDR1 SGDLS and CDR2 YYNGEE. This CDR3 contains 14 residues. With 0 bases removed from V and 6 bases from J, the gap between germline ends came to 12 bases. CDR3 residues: CASSVVGTGNGYTF. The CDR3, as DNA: TGTGCCAGCAGCGTAGTAGGAACAGGGAATGGCTACACCTTC.

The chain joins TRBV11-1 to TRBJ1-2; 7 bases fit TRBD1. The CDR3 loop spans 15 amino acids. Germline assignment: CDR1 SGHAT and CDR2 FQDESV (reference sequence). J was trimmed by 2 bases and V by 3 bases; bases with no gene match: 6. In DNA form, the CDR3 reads TGTGCCAGCAGCTTTACCGGGACAGCAAACTATGGCTACACCTTC. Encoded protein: CASSFTGTANYGYTF. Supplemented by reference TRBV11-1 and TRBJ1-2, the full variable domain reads EAEVAQSPRYKITEKSQAVAFWCDPISGHATLYWYRQILGQGPELLVQFQDESVVDDSQLPKDRFSAERLKGVDSTLKIQPAELGDSAMYLCASSFTGTANYGYTFGSGTRLTVV.

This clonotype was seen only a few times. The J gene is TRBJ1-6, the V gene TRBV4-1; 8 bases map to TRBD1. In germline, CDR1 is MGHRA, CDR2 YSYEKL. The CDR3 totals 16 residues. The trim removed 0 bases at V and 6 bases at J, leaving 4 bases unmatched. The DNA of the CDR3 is TGCGCCAGCAGCCAAGAAGACAGGGGCGGTAATTCACCCCTCCACTTT. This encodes CASSQEDRGGNSPLHF.

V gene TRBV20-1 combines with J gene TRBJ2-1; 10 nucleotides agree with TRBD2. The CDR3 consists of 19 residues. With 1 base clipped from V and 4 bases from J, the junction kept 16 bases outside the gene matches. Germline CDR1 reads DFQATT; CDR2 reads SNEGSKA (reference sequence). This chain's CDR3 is CSARVQGGAGGPTYNEQFF. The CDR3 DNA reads TGCAGTGCTAGAGTTCAGGGTGGAGCGGGAGGGCCCACGTACAATGAGCAGTTCTTC.

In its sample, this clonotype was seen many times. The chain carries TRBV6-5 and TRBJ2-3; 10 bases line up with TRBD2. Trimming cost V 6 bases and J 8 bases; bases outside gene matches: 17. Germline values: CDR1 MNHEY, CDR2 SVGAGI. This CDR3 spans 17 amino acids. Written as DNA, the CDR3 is TGTGCCAGCAGGCCAGAATTTGAGCGGGAGGGCCGAGGTACGCAGTATTTT. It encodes CASRPEFEREGRGTQYF.

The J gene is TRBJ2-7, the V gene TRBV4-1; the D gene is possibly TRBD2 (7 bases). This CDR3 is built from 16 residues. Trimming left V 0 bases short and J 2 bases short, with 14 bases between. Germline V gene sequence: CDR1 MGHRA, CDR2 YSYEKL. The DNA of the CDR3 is TGCGCCAGCAGCCAAGATTGGGGGGGCCCTCCCTACGAGCAGTACTTC. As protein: CASSQDWGGPPYEQYF.

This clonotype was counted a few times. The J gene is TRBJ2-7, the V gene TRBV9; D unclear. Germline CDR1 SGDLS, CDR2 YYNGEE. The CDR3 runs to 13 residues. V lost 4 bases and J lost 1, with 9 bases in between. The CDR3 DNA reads TGTGCCAGCAGCCAAGGGTCTTCCTACGAGCAGTACTTC. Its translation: CASSQGSSYEQYF.

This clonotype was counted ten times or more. The CDR3: CASSETGGRGYGYTF. The CDR3 DNA reads TGCGCCAGCAGCGAAACAGGGGGACGCGGCTATGGCTACACCTTC. The V and J genes are TRBV5-1 and TRBJ1-2; 8 bases are a match to TRBD1. CDR1 SGHRS and CDR2 YFSETQ come from the germline V gene. The CDR3 has 15 amino acids. The V and J ends lost 4 bases and 4 bases, in that order; junction bases with no gene match: 9.

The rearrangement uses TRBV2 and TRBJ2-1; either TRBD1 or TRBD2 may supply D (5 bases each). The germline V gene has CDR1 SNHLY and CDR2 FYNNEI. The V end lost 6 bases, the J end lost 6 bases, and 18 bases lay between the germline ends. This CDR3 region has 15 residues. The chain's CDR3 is CASSFGLRRGNEQFF. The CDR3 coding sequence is TGTGCCAGCAGCTTCGGACTTCGAAGGGGCAATGAGCAGTTCTTC.

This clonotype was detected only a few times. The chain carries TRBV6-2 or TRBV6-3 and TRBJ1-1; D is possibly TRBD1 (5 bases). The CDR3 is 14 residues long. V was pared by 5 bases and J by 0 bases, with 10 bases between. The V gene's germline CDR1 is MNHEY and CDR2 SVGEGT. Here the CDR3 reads CASSTWGMNTEAFF. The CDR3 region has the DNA TGTGCCAGCAGTACGTGGGGCATGAACACTGAAGCTTTCTTT.

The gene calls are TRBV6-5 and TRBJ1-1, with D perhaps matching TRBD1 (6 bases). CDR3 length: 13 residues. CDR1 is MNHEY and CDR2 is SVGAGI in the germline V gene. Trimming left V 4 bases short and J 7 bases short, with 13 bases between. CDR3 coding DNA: TGTGCCAGCAGTTGGCAGGGGCTGGGTGAAGCTTTCTTT. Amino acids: CASSWQGLGEAFF.

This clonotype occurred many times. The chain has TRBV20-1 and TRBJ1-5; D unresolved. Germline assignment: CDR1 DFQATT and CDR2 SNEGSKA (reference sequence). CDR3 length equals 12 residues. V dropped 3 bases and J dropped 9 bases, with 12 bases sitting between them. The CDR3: CSARSSLGPQHF. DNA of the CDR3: TGCAGTGCTAGGAGTAGCCTAGGGCCCCAGCATTTT.

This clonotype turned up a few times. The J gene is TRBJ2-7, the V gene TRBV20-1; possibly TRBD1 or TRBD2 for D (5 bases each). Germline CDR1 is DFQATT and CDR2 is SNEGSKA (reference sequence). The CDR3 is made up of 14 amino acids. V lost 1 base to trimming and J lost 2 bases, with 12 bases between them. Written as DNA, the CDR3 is TGCAGTGCTAGAGGGGGCGGGCTCACCTACGAGCAGTACTTC. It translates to CSARGGGLTYEQYF.

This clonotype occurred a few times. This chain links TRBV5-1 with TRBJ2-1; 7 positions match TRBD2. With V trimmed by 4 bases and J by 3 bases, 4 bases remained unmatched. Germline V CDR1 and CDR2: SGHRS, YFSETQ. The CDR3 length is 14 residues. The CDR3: CASSVGGIYNEQFF. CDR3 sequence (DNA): TGCGCCAGCAGCGTCGGGGGGATCTACAATGAGCAGTTCTTC. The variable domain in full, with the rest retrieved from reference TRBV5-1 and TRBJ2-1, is KAGVTQTPRYLIKTRGQQVTLSCSPISGHRSVSWYQQTPGQGLQFLFEYFSETQRNKGNFPGRFSGRQFSNSRSEMNVSTLELGDSALYLCASSVGGIYNEQFFGPGTRLTVL.

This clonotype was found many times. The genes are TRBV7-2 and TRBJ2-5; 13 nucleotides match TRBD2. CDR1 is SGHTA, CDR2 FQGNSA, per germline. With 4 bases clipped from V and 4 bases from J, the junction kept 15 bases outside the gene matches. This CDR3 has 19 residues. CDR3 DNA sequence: TGTGCCAGCAGCTCTGGCGGGACTAGCGGGACCGGGAGGCGAGAGACCCAGTACTTC. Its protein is CASSSGGTSGTGRRETQYF.

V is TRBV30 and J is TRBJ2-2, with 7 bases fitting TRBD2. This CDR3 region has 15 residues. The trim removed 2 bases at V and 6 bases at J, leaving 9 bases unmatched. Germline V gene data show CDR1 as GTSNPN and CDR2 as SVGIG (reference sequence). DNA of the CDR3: TGTGCCTGGAGTATTCTCTGGGCGGGAGCCGGGGAGCTGTTTTTT. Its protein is CAWSILWAGAGELFF.

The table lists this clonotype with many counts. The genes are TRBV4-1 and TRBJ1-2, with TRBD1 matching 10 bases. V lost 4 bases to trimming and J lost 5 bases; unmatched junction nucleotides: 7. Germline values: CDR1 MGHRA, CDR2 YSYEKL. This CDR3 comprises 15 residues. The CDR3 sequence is CASSRGQGVLYGYTF. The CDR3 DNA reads TGCGCCAGCAGCCGAGGACAGGGGGTATTGTATGGCTACACCTTC.